Listed below are T cell receptor beta chains from one sample, sequenced in a study of T-cell reconstitution after alpha-beta-depleted transplantation in children. TCRdb re-derived calls from the PCR reads in MiXCR, one entry per CDR3 protein. The table has about a million distinct CDR3 sequences, about 31% seen once; the top ten hold under 30%. This specimen was PBMCs, mostly from graft donor cells, taken 360 days after TCRalphabeta/CD19-depleted stem cell transplant. These receptors all come from a boy under three years old who had a stem cell transplant for SCID, so the T cells may come from the graft donor. Each CDR3 is given with its conserved first and last residue. D genes are given only for firm matches. Size tells how often a clone was seen (once, few, many) or the class of an expanded clone, and some rows leave it out.

j_gene: TRBJ1-1; d_gene: .; v_gene: TRBV5-1; abundance: few; CDR3aa: CASSLTVRSNTEAFF; CDR3nt: TGCGCCAGCAGCCTGACAGTTCGATCGAACACTGAAGCTTTCTTT
j_gene: TRBJ2-7; d_gene: .; v_gene: TRBV30; abundance: once; CDR3aa: CAWSVEEDYEQYF; CDR3nt: TGTGCCTGGAGTGTGGAGGAGGACTACGAGCAGTACTTC
j_gene: TRBJ1-5; d_gene: .; v_gene: TRBV20-1; abundance: few; CDR3aa: CSARDPRGVDQPQHF; CDR3nt: TGCAGTGCTAGAGATCCCCGGGGAGTGGATCAGCCCCAGCATTTT
j_gene: TRBJ2-1; d_gene: TRBD2; v_gene: TRBV7-3; abundance: .; CDR3aa: CASSESGGEYNEQFF; CDR3nt: TGTGCCAGCAGCGAAAGCGGGGGGGAGTACAATGAGCAGTTCTTC
j_gene: TRBJ2-5; d_gene: .; v_gene: TRBV18; abundance: few; CDR3aa: CASSPALVQETQYF; CDR3nt: TGTGCCAGCTCACCGGCCCTGGTACAAGAGACCCAGTACTTC
j_gene: TRBJ2-3; d_gene: TRBD2; v_gene: TRBV6-1; abundance: once; CDR3aa: CATRRRGVPDTQYF; CDR3nt: TGTGCCACGAGGAGGCGGGGGGTTCCAGATACGCAGTATTTT
j_gene: TRBJ1-2; d_gene: TRBD1; v_gene: TRBV20-1; abundance: .; CDR3aa: CSASEGAEKAGYTF; CDR3nt: TGCAGTGCTAGCGAGGGGGCGGAGAAAGCTGGCTACACCTTC
j_gene: TRBJ1-1; d_gene: TRBD1; v_gene: TRBV4-2; abundance: few; CDR3aa: CASSQPTGSIRSLAEAFF; CDR3nt: TGTGCCAGCAGCCAACCGACAGGGTCCATCAGGAGTCTAGCTGAAGCTTTCTTT
j_gene: TRBJ2-7; d_gene: .; v_gene: TRBV28; abundance: few; CDR3aa: CASRGAGNSYEQYF; CDR3nt: TGTGCCAGCAGAGGGGCGGGGAACTCCTACGAGCAGTACTTC
j_gene: TRBJ2-3; d_gene: .; v_gene: TRBV10-3; abundance: .; CDR3aa: CAISESSGLSDTQYF; CDR3nt: TGTGCCATCAGTGAGTCTTCCGGGTTATCAGATACGCAGTATTTT
j_gene: TRBJ2-7; d_gene: .; v_gene: TRBV18; abundance: many; CDR3aa: CASSQGLGAYEQYF; CDR3nt: TGCGCCAGCAGCCAAGGCCTAGGTGCCTACGAGCAGTACTTC
j_gene: TRBJ1-1; d_gene: TRBD1; v_gene: TRBV28; abundance: .; CDR3aa: CASSQQGKNTEAFF; CDR3nt: TGTGCCAGCAGTCAACAGGGGAAGAACACTGAAGCTTTCTTT
j_gene: TRBJ2-4; d_gene: .; v_gene: TRBV4-1; abundance: .; CDR3aa: CASSLTLLEAKNIQYF; CDR3nt: TGCGCCAGCAGCCTCACCCTCTTGGAAGCCAAAAACATTCAGTACTTC
j_gene: TRBJ1-2; d_gene: .; v_gene: TRBV4-1; abundance: .; CDR3aa: CASSQGYRIPSYGYTF; CDR3nt: TGCGCCAGCAGCCAAGGTTACAGGATACCTAGCTATGGCTACACCTTC
j_gene: TRBJ2-3; d_gene: .; v_gene: TRBV24-1; abundance: .; CDR3aa: CATSDGGSGTQDTQYF; CDR3nt: TGTGCCACCAGTGATGGGGGATCGGGGACCCAGGATACGCAGTATTTT
j_gene: TRBJ2-7; d_gene: .; v_gene: TRBV20-1; abundance: .; CDR3aa: CSARDRMGGNDEQYF; CDR3nt: TGCAGTGCTAGAGATAGGATGGGGGGAAACGACGAGCAGTACTTC
j_gene: TRBJ2-2; d_gene: .; v_gene: TRBV6-5; abundance: .; CDR3aa: CASSYSMGGTGELFF; CDR3nt: TGTGCCAGCAGTTACTCGATGGGGGGAACCGGGGAGCTGTTTTTT
j_gene: TRBJ2-3; d_gene: .; v_gene: TRBV20-1; abundance: few; CDR3aa: CSARDSRLARGTDTQYF; CDR3nt: TGCAGTGCTAGAGACTCCAGGTTGGCGAGGGGCACAGATACGCAGTATTTT
j_gene: TRBJ2-5; d_gene: TRBD1; v_gene: TRBV7-8; abundance: .; CDR3aa: CASSLLGQGAWETQYF; CDR3nt: TGTGCCAGCAGCTTACTGGGACAGGGGGCTTGGGAGACCCAGTACTTC
j_gene: TRBJ1-3; d_gene: .; v_gene: TRBV25-1; abundance: .; CDR3aa: CASSRIGTIYF; CDR3nt: TGTGCCAGCAGTCGGATCGGCACCATATATTTT
j_gene: TRBJ2-5; d_gene: .; v_gene: TRBV20-1; abundance: .; CDR3aa: CSASYREGAETQYF; CDR3nt: TGCAGTGCTAGTTACAGGGAAGGAGCAGAGACCCAGTACTTC
j_gene: TRBJ1-4; d_gene: .; v_gene: TRBV4-1; abundance: .; CDR3aa: CASSLEVGSTNEKLFF; CDR3nt: TGCGCCAGCAGCCTAGAGGTGGGGTCAACTAATGAAAAACTGTTTTTT
j_gene: TRBJ1-1; d_gene: .; v_gene: TRBV4-1; abundance: .; CDR3aa: CASSQGLVGSTEAFF; CDR3nt: TGCGCCAGCAGCCAAGGACTGGTGGGGAGCACTGAAGCTTTCTTT
j_gene: TRBJ2-2; d_gene: TRBD1; v_gene: TRBV6-5; abundance: few; CDR3aa: CASSHLRQGTKGTGELFF; CDR3nt: TGTGCCAGCAGTCACCTAAGACAGGGTACTAAGGGCACCGGGGAGCTGTTTTTT
j_gene: TRBJ1-1; d_gene: .; v_gene: TRBV29-1; abundance: .; CDR3aa: CSVVRQTMNTEAFF; CDR3nt: TGCAGCGTCGTTAGACAGACGATGAACACTGAAGCTTTCTTT
j_gene: TRBJ2-5; d_gene: TRBD2; v_gene: TRBV5-5; abundance: few; CDR3aa: CASSSLAGLETQYF; CDR3nt: TGTGCCAGCAGCTCTTTAGCGGGGCTGGAGACCCAGTACTTC
j_gene: TRBJ1-3; d_gene: .; v_gene: TRBV15; abundance: .; CDR3aa: CATSRDFRGRGNTIYF; CDR3nt: TGTGCCACCAGCAGAGATTTCCGGGGGCGAGGAAACACCATATATTTT
j_gene: TRBJ2-4; d_gene: TRBD2; v_gene: TRBV20-1; abundance: .; CDR3aa: CSAGGEGPRNIQYF; CDR3nt: TGCAGTGCGGGAGGGGAAGGGCCACGAAACATTCAGTACTTC
j_gene: TRBJ1-1; d_gene: .; v_gene: TRBV2; abundance: few; CDR3aa: CASGGHSQPKAEAFF; CDR3nt: TGTGCCAGCGGGGGACATTCTCAACCCAAGGCTGAAGCTTTCTTT
j_gene: TRBJ2-7; d_gene: TRBD2; v_gene: TRBV18; abundance: .; CDR3aa: CASSPQVRGVNYEQYF; CDR3nt: TGTGCCAGCTCACCACAGGTGCGGGGGGTTAACTACGAGCAGTACTTC